The next 30 T cell receptor beta chains were all read from a single sample in a study of shared clonotypes between healthy human individuals. Libraries were prepared by immunoSEQ multiplex PCR; TCRdb keeps only in-frame clonotypes and omits some of them. The sample yields about a million clones, around 74% seen once. The sample was memory CD4+ T cells sorted from blood. The subset denotes: CD45RA-negative fraction. The receptors here all came from a man younger than 35 in good health.

The V call is TRBV5-6, the J call TRBJ2-7; TRBD1 aligns across 12 bases. Germline V gene lookup returns CDR1 SGHDT and CDR2 YYEEEE. This CDR3 is 15 amino acids long. The trim removed 4 bases at V and 6 bases at J, leaving 8 bases unmatched. CDR3 coding DNA: TGTGCCAGCAGCCCTACGGGACAGGGGGCAATCGAGCAGTACTTC. Protein product: CASSPTGQGAIEQYF.

This chain uses TRBV5-1 with TRBJ1-1, with a possible D match to TRBD1 (5 bases). This CDR3 spans 14 amino acids. The germline V and J ends were trimmed by 4 bases and 2 bases, with 12 bases remaining between them. CDR1 SGHRS and CDR2 YFSETQ come from the germline V gene. CDR3 protein: CASSVSGGNTEAFF. CDR3 DNA: TGCGCCAGCAGCGTGTCGGGGGGAAACACTGAAGCTTTCTTT.

The chain has TRBV19 and TRBJ1-5, with TRBD1 as a possible D gene (6 bases). Germline loops: CDR1 LNHDA, CDR2 SQIVND (reference sequence). The V gene lost 6 bases and the J gene lost 4 bases, with 10 bases spanning the gap. This CDR3 is built from 13 residues. In DNA, the CDR3 is TGTGCCAGTAGCCAGGACAGAAATCAGCCCCAGCATTTT. Translated, it gives CASSQDRNQPQHF.

Details on this clone: This specimen includes other DNA sequences encoding the same CDR3. The rearrangement uses TRBV28 and TRBJ1-5; D is undetermined. The ends were cut back, 6 bases at V and 4 bases at J, with 7 bases in the middle. There are 12 residues in the CDR3. Germline V gene data show CDR1 as MDHEN and CDR2 as SYDVKM. This CDR3 reads CASRSPNQPQHF. The CDR3 DNA reads as TGTGCCAGCAGGTCACCAAATCAGCCCCAGCATTTT.

The chain is built from TRBV11-2 and TRBJ2-7, with 10 bases identical to TRBD2. The ends lost 0 bases at V and 3 bases at J; junction bases unmatched: 14. The CDR3 totals 19 residues. Germline V lookup: CDR1 SGHAT, CDR2 FQNNGV. The CDR3 sequence is CASSLDQRLAGVSYYEQYF. The CDR3 DNA sequence: TGTGCCAGCAGCTTAGATCAAAGGCTAGCGGGGGTTTCGTACTACGAGCAGTACTTC. Combining the CDR3 with reference TRBV11-2 and TRBJ2-7 gives the whole variable domain EAGVAQSPRYKIIEKRQSVAFWCNPISGHATLYWYQQILGQGPKLLIQFQNNGVVDDSQLPKDRFSAERLKGVDSTLKIQPAKLEDSAVYLCASSLDQRLAGVSYYEQYFGPGTRLTVT.

The J gene is TRBJ2-1, the V gene TRBV18; D is undetermined. This CDR3 is 16 amino acids long. V dropped 2 bases and J dropped 0 bases, with 11 bases sitting between them. Germline V lookup: CDR1 KGHSH, CDR2 LQKENI. CDR3 DNA sequence: TGTGCCAGCTCACCAAGTCAAGCGAGCTCCTACAATGAGCAGTTCTTC. Protein product: CASSPSQASSYNEQFF.

Worth noting for this clone: This may stem from a read error, because a much larger clone lies one nucleotide away. This chain uses TRBV27 with TRBJ1-5, with a tentative D call TRBD1 (6 bases). The CDR3 covers 13 residues. V was cut by 3 bases and J by 6 bases, with 9 bases left in between. In germline, CDR1 is MNHEY, CDR2 SMNVEV (reference sequence). CDR3 sequence (DNA): TGTGCCAGCAGTTTTAAGGGGGGTCAGCCCCAGCATTTT. Protein: CASSFKGGQPQHF.

The chain links TRBV7-2 to TRBJ2-1, with D possibly being TRBD2 (6 bases). CDR1 SGHTA and CDR2 FQGNSA come from the germline V gene. V was shortened by 4 bases and J by 5 bases, with 15 bases between the two germline ends. The CDR3 runs to 15 residues. The CDR3 bases are TGTGCCAGCAGCTCTATTCGGGACTCGCACAATGAGCAGTTCTTC. Translated, it gives CASSSIRDSHNEQFF. The full variable domain, completed using reference TRBV7-2 and TRBJ2-1, is GAGVSQSPSNKVTEKGKDVELRCDPISGHTALYWYRQSLGQGLEFLIYFQGNSAPDKSGLPSDRFSAERTGGSVSTLTIQRTQQEDSAVYLCASSSIRDSHNEQFFGPGTRLTVL.

The chain couples TRBV9 to TRBJ2-1, with 10 bases identical to TRBD1. V lost 3 bases, J lost 4 bases, and 4 bases stayed unmatched. This CDR3 is built from 15 residues. The germline V gene has CDR1 SGDLS and CDR2 YYNGEE. The CDR3 nucleotides read TGTGCCAGCAGCGCGGGACAGGGGAGGTACAATGAGCAGTTCTTC. This translates into CASSAGQGRYNEQFF.

This CDR3 is CASSPPPGQGAYNSPLHF. CDR3 in DNA: TGTGCCAGCAGTCCTCCCCCGGGACAGGGGGCCTATAATTCACCCCTCCACTTT. The chain recombines TRBV28 with TRBJ1-6, with 11 bases matching TRBD1. With 5 bases clipped from V and 2 bases from J, the junction kept 8 bases outside the gene matches. There are 18 residues in the CDR3. Germline CDR1 MDHEN, CDR2 SYDVKM.

This chain connects TRBV7-2 to TRBJ2-3; TRBD2 matches 10 bases. Germline loops: CDR1 SGHTA, CDR2 FQGNSA. CDR3 length equals 16 residues. The ends lost 1 base at V and 4 bases at J; junction bases unmatched: 5. CDR3 loop: CASSLVLAGVPDTQYF. The CDR3 nucleotides are TGTGCCAGCAGCTTAGTCCTAGCGGGAGTACCAGATACGCAGTATTTT.

The genes are TRBV30 and TRBJ1-2, with unresolved D. CDR3 length: 13 residues. Trimming stripped 3 bases from V and 2 bases from J, with 10 bases between. From germline, CDR1 is GTSNPN and CDR2 SVGIG (reference sequence). CDR3 loop: CAWSNNDNYGYTF. The CDR3 DNA follows: TGTGCCTGGAGCAACAACGACAACTATGGCTACACCTTC.

The table lists this clone with a few counts. V usage is TRBV2 and J usage is TRBJ1-3; D gene unclear. From germline, CDR1 is SNHLY and CDR2 FYNNEI. V shed 6 bases and J shed 8 bases, with 14 bases lying between them. The CDR3 sequence is 13 residues long. CDR3 nucleotide sequence: TGTGCCAGCAGCGGAGAGGGAACGGACACCATATATTTT. Translation gives CASSGEGTDTIYF.

V is TRBV7-3 and J is TRBJ2-1; D possibly corresponds to TRBD1 (5 bases). CDR1 is SGHTA and CDR2 is FQGTGA in the germline V gene. This CDR3 region has 14 residues. V was pared by 0 bases and J by 5 bases, with 8 bases between. The CDR3 DNA sequence: TGTGCCAGCAGCTTAACTGGGGCAGACAATGAGCAGTTCTTC. It translates to CASSLTGADNEQFF.

V gene TRBV7-2 combines with J gene TRBJ2-5; D is unclear. Germline V gene lookup returns CDR1 SGHTA and CDR2 FQGNSA. Trimming took 2 bases from V and 2 from J, leaving 12 bases between them. The CDR3 runs to 15 residues. CDR3: CASSLLGTLQETQYF. The DNA for the CDR3 is TGTGCCAGCAGCTTATTAGGTACCCTTCAAGAGACCCAGTACTTC. Full variable domain (remainder filled in from reference TRBV7-2 and TRBJ2-5): GAGVSQSPSNKVTEKGKDVELRCDPISGHTALYWYRQSLGQGLEFLIYFQGNSAPDKSGLPSDRFSAERTGGSVSTLTIQRTQQEDSAVYLCASSLLGTLQETQYFGPGTRLLVL.

The rearrangement joins TRBV11-2 to TRBJ2-7; 9 bases line up with TRBD1. The CDR3 has 12 residues. With V trimmed by 5 bases and J by 8 bases, 4 bases remained unmatched. Germline assignment: CDR1 SGHAT and CDR2 FQNNGV. In DNA form, the CDR3 reads TGTGCCAGCAGCCAGGACAGGGGAAAGCAGTACTTC. This translates into CASSQDRGKQYF.

V is TRBV2 and J is TRBJ1-5; a possible D gene is TRBD1 (5 bases). The length of the CDR3 is 15 residues. V dropped 4 bases and J dropped 1 base, with 11 bases sitting between them. CDR1 is SNHLY, CDR2 FYNNEI, per germline. CDR3 amino acids: CASSGGARSNQPQHF. CDR3 in DNA: TGTGCCAGCAGTGGCGGGGCGCGGAGCAATCAGCCCCAGCATTTT.

The rearrangement links TRBV7-2 to TRBJ1-5; no clear D. Trimming removed 8 bases at V and 7 bases at J, with 21 bases between. CDR3 length: 15 residues. Germline CDR1 is SGHTA and CDR2 is FQGNSA. The CDR3 DNA reads as TGTGCCAGCGTCACATCCCTCGGCCCCCTCCAGCCCCAGCATTTT. Amino acids: CASVTSLGPLQPQHF.

A word on this clone: Germline is not matched at one junction end, which may reflect a read error. The CDR3 protein is CPRQGRGEQYF. The CDR3 DNA is TGTCCCAGACAGGGACGGGGCGAGCAGTACTTC. The chain couples TRBV27 to TRBJ2-7, with TRBD1 matching over 7 bases. Germline CDR1 reads MNHEY; CDR2 reads SMNVEV (reference sequence). This CDR3 has 11 amino acids.

This clone occurred once. The chain links TRBV5-4 to TRBJ2-3; perhaps TRBD1 as D (5 bases). CDR3 size: 15 residues. The germline V gene has CDR1 SGHNT and CDR2 YYREEE (reference sequence). Between the trimmed V and J ends, which lost 0 bases and 1 base, there was a span of 9 bases. CDR3 bases: TGTGCCAGCAGCTTGGCAGGGATTGGCACAGATACGCAGTATTTT. As protein: CASSLAGIGTDTQYF.

This chain connects TRBV5-6 to TRBJ2-3, with D perhaps matching TRBD2 (6 bases). Trimming pared 2 bases from V and 7 bases from J, leaving 8 bases between. Germline V lookup: CDR1 SGHDT, CDR2 YYEEEE. CDR3 size: 12 residues. CDR3 sequence reads: CASSFGRNTQYF. The CDR3 nucleotides are TGTGCCAGCAGCTTTGGGAGGAATACGCAGTATTTT.

The chain has TRBV19 and TRBJ1-5; D unclear. Deletions cut 7 bases from V and 4 bases from J, with 14 bases between. The germline gives CDR1 LNHDA, CDR2 SQIVND (reference sequence). The CDR3 loop spans 14 amino acids. The CDR3 protein is CASTAQWRNQPQHF. The CDR3 DNA reads as TGTGCCAGTACCGCACAGTGGCGGAATCAGCCCCAGCATTTT.

V is TRBV7-6 and J is TRBJ2-3, with D perhaps TRBD2 (6 bases). This CDR3 is 16 amino acids long. V was clipped by 1 base and J by 2 bases, with 13 bases between them. The germline V gene encodes CDR1 SGHVS and CDR2 FNYEAQ. CDR3 DNA: TGTGCCAGCAGCTTAGATCAGGGCGGGAACACAGATACGCAGTATTTT. Its protein product is CASSLDQGGNTDTQYF.

The CDR3, as DNA: TGTGCCAGCAGCCAAGATAGCGGGGGTATCGGGGAGCTGTTTTTT. This encodes CASSQDSGGIGELFF. This sequence joins TRBV4-2 and TRBJ2-2; 9 positions agree with TRBD2. Trimming took 0 bases from V and 7 from J; bases not matched to a gene: 3. This CDR3 comprises 15 residues. Germline CDR1 and CDR2: LGHNA and YNFKEQ.

The rearrangement links TRBV29-1 to TRBJ2-5; D is uncertain. Trimming stripped 6 bases from V and 1 base from J, with 12 bases between. Germline CDR1 is SQVTM and CDR2 is ANQGSEA. The CDR3 spans 13 residues. The CDR3 sequence is CSVFTGLQETQYF. In DNA, the CDR3 is TGCAGCGTATTCACTGGCCTCCAAGAGACCCAGTACTTC.

Here the CDR3 reads CASSSDGLPKQFF. The CDR3 coding sequence is TGTGCCAGCAGTTCAGACGGACTCCCCAAGCAGTTCTTC. The chain couples TRBV5-4 to TRBJ2-1, with a tentative D call TRBD2 (5 bases). V dropped 5 bases and J dropped 11 bases, with 17 bases sitting between them. The germline V gene has CDR1 SGHNT and CDR2 YYREEE (reference sequence). CDR3 length equals 13 residues.

This clone showed up just a few times. This rearrangement joins TRBV6-5 to TRBJ1-1; D might be TRBD1 (5 bases). V gave up 6 bases and J gave up 5 bases, with 7 bases separating them. The CDR3 is 11 amino acids. Per the germline V gene, CDR1 is MNHEY and CDR2 is SVGAGI. CDR3 protein: CASRGTTEAFF. CDR3 coding DNA: TGTGCCAGCAGGGGGACTACTGAAGCTTTCTTT.

As to this clone: The DNA is left out, because the CDR3 cannot be placed on it with certainty; the CDR3 is given as TCRdb lists it. The chain couples TRBV5-1 to TRBJ2-5; no DNA check was done on the table's D call, TRBD2. From germline, CDR1 is SGHRS and CDR2 YFSETQ. The CDR3 is 16 residues long, ends included. The CDR3 sequence is CASRRGEGLSWETQYF.

V usage is TRBV14 and J usage is TRBJ2-5; D might be TRBD1 or TRBD2, each matching 5 bases. CDR3 length: 13 amino acids. V was shortened by 3 bases and J by 3 bases, with 8 bases between the two germline ends. CDR1 and CDR2 (germline): SGHDN, FVKESK. CDR3 sequence: CASSQGTKETQYF. The CDR3, as DNA: TGTGCCAGCAGCCAGGGGACCAAAGAGACCCAGTACTTC.

The gene calls are TRBV5-8 and TRBJ1-4; D is possibly TRBD1 (5 bases). The CDR3 is 15 residues long. V lost 4 bases and J lost 2, with 12 bases in between. In germline, CDR1 is SGHTS, CDR2 YDEGEE. The CDR3 is CASSPLGTTNEKLFF. CDR3 nucleotides: TGTGCCAGCAGCCCCTTAGGGACGACTAATGAAAAACTGTTTTTT.